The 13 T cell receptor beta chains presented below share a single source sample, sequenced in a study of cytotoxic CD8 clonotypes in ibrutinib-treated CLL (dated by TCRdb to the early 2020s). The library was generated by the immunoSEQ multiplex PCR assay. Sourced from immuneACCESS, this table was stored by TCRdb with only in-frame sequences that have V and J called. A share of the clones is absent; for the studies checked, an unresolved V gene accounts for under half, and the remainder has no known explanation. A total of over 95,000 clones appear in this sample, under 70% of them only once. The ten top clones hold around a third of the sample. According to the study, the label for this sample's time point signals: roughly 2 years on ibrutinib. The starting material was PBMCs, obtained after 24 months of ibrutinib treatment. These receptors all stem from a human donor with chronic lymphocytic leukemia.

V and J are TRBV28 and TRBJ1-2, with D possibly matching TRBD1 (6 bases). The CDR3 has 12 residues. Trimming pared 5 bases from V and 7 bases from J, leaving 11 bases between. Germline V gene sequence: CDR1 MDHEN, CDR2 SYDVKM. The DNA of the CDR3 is TGTGCCAGCAGTCCCGGGACAACTGGCTACACCTTC. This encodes CASSPGTTGYTF.

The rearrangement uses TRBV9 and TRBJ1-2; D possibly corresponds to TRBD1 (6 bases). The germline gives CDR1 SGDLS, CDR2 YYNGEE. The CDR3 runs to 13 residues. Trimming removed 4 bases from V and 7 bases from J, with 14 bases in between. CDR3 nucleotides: TGTGCCAGCAGCTCCTCACAGGGATTTGGCTACACCTTC. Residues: CASSSSQGFGYTF.

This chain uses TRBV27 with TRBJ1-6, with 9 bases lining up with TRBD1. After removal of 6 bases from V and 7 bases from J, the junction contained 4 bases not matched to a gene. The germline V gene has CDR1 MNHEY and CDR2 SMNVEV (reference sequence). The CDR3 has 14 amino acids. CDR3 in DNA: TGTGCCAGCAGGCCGACAGGGGGGAATTCACCCCTCCACTTT. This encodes CASRPTGGNSPLHF.

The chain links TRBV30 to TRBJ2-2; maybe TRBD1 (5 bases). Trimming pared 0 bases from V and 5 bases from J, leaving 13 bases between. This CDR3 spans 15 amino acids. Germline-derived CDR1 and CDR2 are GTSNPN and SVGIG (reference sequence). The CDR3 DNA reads TGTGCCTGGAGTGTACTCGACAGAGAAACCGGGGAGCTGTTTTTT. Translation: CAWSVLDRETGELFF.

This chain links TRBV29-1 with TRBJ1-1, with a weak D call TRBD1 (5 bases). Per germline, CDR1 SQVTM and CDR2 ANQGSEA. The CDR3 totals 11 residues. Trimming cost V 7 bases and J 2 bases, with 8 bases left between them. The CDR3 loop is CSAQENTEAFF. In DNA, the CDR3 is TGCAGCGCACAGGAAAACACTGAAGCTTTCTTT.

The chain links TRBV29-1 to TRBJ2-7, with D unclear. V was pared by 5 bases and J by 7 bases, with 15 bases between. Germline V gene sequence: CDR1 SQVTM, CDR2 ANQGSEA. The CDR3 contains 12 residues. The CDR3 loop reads CSVYDVPEEQYF. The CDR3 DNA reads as TGCAGCGTTTACGACGTGCCCGAGGAGCAGTACTTC.

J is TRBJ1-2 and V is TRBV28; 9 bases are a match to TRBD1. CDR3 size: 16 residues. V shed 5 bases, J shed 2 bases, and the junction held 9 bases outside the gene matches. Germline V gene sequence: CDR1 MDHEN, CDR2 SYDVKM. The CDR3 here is CASSHGTGTGNYGYTF. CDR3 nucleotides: TGTGCCAGCAGTCACGGGACAGGGACGGGGAACTATGGCTACACCTTC.

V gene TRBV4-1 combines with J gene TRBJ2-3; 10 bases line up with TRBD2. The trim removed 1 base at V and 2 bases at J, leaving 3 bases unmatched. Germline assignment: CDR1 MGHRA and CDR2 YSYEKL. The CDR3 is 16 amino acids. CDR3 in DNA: TGCGCCAGCAGCCAAGGGACTAGCGGTAACACAGATACGCAGTATTTT. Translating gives CASSQGTSGNTDTQYF.

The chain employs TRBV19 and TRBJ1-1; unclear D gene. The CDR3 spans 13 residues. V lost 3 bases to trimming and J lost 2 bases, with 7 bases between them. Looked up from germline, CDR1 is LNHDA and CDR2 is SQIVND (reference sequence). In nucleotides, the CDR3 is TGTGCCAGTAGTATCAAATCAAACACTGAAGCTTTCTTT. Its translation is CASSIKSNTEAFF. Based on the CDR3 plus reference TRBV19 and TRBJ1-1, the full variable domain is DGGITQSPKYLFRKEGQNVTLSCEQNLNHDAMYWYRQDPGQGLRLIYYSQIVNDFQKGDIAEGYSVSREKKESFPLTVTSAQKNPTAFYLCASSIKSNTEAFFGQGTRLTVV.

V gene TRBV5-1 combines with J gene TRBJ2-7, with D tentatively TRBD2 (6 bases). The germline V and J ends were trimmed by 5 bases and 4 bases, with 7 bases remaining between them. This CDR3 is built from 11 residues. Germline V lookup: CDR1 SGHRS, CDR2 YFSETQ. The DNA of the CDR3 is TGCGCCAGCAGGAGCGGGTACGAGCAGTACTTC. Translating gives CASRSGYEQYF.

The CDR3 DNA reads as TGTGCCAGCAGCCTAACTAGCGGGGGGGCCGTATTTAGGAATGAGCAGTTCTTC. It is translated as CASSLTSGGAVFRNEQFF. The chain uses TRBV5-6 and TRBJ2-1; the match to TRBD2 covers 13 bases. The CDR3 contains 18 residues. CDR1 and CDR2 from the germline V gene are SGHDT and YYEEEE. V lost 4 bases and J lost 7; bases outside the gene matches: 14.

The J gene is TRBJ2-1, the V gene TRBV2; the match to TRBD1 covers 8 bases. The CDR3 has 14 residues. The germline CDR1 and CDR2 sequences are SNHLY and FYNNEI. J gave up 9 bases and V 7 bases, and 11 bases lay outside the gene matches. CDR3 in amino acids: CASKDRVVEIEQFF. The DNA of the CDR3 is TGTGCCAGCAAGGACAGGGTGGTTGAAATTGAGCAGTTCTTC.

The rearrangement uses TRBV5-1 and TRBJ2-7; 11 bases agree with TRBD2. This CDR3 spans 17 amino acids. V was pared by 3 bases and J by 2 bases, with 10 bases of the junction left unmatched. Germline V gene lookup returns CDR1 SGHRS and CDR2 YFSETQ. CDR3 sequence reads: CASSWRAGTSGTYEQYF. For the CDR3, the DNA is TGCGCCAGCAGCTGGCGAGCCGGGACTAGCGGTACCTACGAGCAGTACTTC. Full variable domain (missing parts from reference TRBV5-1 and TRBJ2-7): KAGVTQTPRYLIKTRGQQVTLSCSPISGHRSVSWYQQTPGQGLQFLFEYFSETQRNKGNFPGRFSGRQFSNSRSEMNVSTLELGDSALYLCASSWRAGTSGTYEQYFGPGTRLTVT.